This T cell receptor (beta chain) was identified in a study of blood T cell repertoires in COVID-19 (dated by TCRdb to between 2020 and 2021). Context from the whole study: Samples from collaborators originated in the United States, Italy and Spain and spanned both the acute and convalescent phases of COVID-19. The prospective study material was composed of cDNA or gDNA derived from T cells, B-cell-depleted T cells, or PBMCs. The dataset comprised deeply sampled blood TCRbeta repertoires from subjects exposed to, actively infected with, or recovered from COVID-19. Where available, HLA class I and class II types were obtained from metadata supplied by the sample provider rather than from assay-based typing. A de-identified subject ID, COVID-19 status, age in years and sex were almost always included in the sample metadata. A freely available public database, intended as a resource for researchers studying the immune response to SARS-CoV-2, is where the repertoires were released. The samples were drawn from the first 160 participants of the ongoing ImmuneRACE study and from under 1,500 subjects provided by 6 global collaborators.

TCRbeta CDR3 regions were amplified from genomic DNA using the immunoSEQ Assay, a bias-controlled multiplex PCR. Under the source paper's analysis protocol: The number of nucleated cells in each sample was estimated by amplification of reference gene primers within the assay. To quantify the absolute abundance of each unique TCRbeta CDR3 rearrangement, sequence reads were collapsed and filtered. For each sample, productive Simpson clonality was calculated as the square root of Simpson's diversity index across productive rearrangements. TCRdb carries this immuneACCESS record with in-frame sequences only. Its versions omit some clonotypes, under half of them owing to an unresolved V gene in the studies checked, with the rest unexplained. V, J and clone size reflect that table, while D and trimming were determined from the DNA. The sample profile shows about 300,000 clones; 85% to 90% of them were found once. 4% to 5.5% of the sample rests with the top ten.

The germline V gene supplies CDR1 SGHTS and CDR2 YDEGEE. Its CDR3 holds 15 amino acids, cysteine through phenylalanine. Just CDR3 DNA is preserved here, 45 bases in frame from base 1. V sheds 3 bases and J sheds 0 bases, leaving 10 bases between their ends. Participants in the prospective study were aged roughly 18 to 89 years, lived in some 24 United States geographic areas, and enrolled through a virtual design. In the prospective study, cohorts were assigned on the basis of participant-reported clinical history obtained from a screening survey and a study questionnaire. Each participant in the prospective study had whole blood, serum and a nasopharyngeal or oropharyngeal swab collected by mobile phlebotomists. Over a roughly two-month period, participants in the prospective study had the option of providing additional blood draws and questionnaires. Before DNA extraction, blood samples from the prospective study were shipped at room temperature or frozen.

To note about this clone: It lacks a known antigen. The input lacks base qualities; no much larger clone sits a single base away.

The investigation overall reported the following: How much clinical and demographic metadata was included differed by source and by participant, and the metadata was provided uncurated.

Here the chain combines TRBV5-8 and TRBJ1-3; the D gene is possibly TRBD1, with 6 bases matching. The receptor was isolated from a woman aged 18-35 years with acute COVID-19. The sample taken for sequencing was PBMCs or T cells enriched from blood (not recorded which). The CDR3 protein: CASSWTEYSGNTIYF. The DNA reads TGTGCCAGCAGCTGGACAGAGTACTCTGGAAACACCATATATTTT.